This TCR beta chain was captured in a study of T cell responses to AZD1222 COVID-19 vaccine. The table came from immunoSEQ multiplex PCR; TCRdb's copy has only in-frame clones and leaves some out. Of about 180,000 clones detected, roughly 93% appear once; the ten largest clones hold 0.8% to 1.3%. This clone was observed a single time. Its target is not known. CDR1 is SGHDN and CDR2 is FVKESK in the germline V gene. The CDR3 totals 15 residues. V was trimmed by 1 base and J by 5 bases, leaving 11 bases between them. Study results and caveats: Spike-specific TCR breadth and depth both grew after two AZD1222 doses. Donors were largely white British and mainly female; clonal diversity was possibly underestimated. Only after the peak T cell response were repertoires sampled. Spike as a whole was targeted by vaccine-associated CD4 TCRs, dominant at 160-218 and 743-854.

The chain employs TRBV14 and TRBJ2-2; D is possibly TRBD1 (6 bases). Sequencing used peripheral blood, obtained 28 days after the second dose of the MenACWY control vaccine. This TCR came from an adult who received the MenACWY meningococcal vaccine as a control. The CDR3 sequence: CASSQVRGGTGELFF. CDR3 bases: TGTGCCAGCAGCCAAGTCAGGGGTGGTACCGGGGAGCTGTTTTTT. Looking up the rest from reference TRBV14 and TRBJ2-2 gives the full variable domain: EAGVTQFPSHSVIEKGQTVTLRCDPISGHDNLYWYRRVMGKEIKFLLHFVKESKQDESGMPNNRFLAERTGGTYSTLKVQPAELEDSGVYFCASSQVRGGTGELFFGEGSRLTVL.